The clone carrying this T cell receptor beta chain was recorded once. As yet, its antigen is unknown. This record comes from a study of shared clonotypes between healthy human individuals. Points from the study as a whole: In general, naive subsets displayed greater estimated richness than memory subsets did.

This CDR3 spans 12 amino acids. Germline V gene lookup returns CDR1 MNHEY and CDR2 SVGAGI. V gave up 6 bases and J gave up 6 bases, with 9 bases separating them. Sequencing used immunoSEQ multiplex PCR; TCRdb keeps in-frame clones, though not all of them. The data contain 2 million to 3 million clones, roughly 93% of them singletons. The study drew its donors from healthy HIV-negative adults without recent acute infections or vaccinations. The receptor was derived from a man between 18 and 29 years old in good health. Some clones in this sample may be carry-over from other donors' samples. Sequencing input: naive CD4+ T cells from PBMCs. Described subset: CD45RA+ positively selected. The V gene is TRBV6-5, the J gene TRBJ2-1, with TRBD2 as a possible D gene (6 bases). CDR3 protein: CASRATSNEQFF. For the CDR3, the DNA is TGTGCCAGCAGGGCGACTAGCAATGAGCAGTTCTTC.